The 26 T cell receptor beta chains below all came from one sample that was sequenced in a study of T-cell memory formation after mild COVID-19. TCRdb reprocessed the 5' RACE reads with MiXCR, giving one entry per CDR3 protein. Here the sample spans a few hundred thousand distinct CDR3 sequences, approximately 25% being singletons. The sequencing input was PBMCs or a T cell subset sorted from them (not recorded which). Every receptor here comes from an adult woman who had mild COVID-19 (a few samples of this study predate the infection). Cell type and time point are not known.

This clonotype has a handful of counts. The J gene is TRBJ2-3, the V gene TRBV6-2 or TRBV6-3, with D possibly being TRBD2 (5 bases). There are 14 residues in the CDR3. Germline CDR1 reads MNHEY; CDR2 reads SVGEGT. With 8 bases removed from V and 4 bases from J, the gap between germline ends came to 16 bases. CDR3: CASLLRRVPDTQYF. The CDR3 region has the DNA TGTGCCAGCTTGCTCCGGCGGGTACCAGATACGCAGTATTTT.

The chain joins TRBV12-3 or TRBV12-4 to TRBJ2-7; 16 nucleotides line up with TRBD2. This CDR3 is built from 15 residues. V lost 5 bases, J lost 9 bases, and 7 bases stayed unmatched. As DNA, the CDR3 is TGTGCCAGCAGTCGGGGACTAGCGGGAGGGCCAGGGCAGTACTTC. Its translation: CASSRGLAGGPGQYF.

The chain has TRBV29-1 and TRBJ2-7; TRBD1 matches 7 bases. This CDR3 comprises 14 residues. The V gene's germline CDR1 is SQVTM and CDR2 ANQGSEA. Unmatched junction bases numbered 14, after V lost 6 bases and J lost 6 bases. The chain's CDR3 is CSVASGTDIREQYF. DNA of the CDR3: TGCAGCGTCGCATCCGGGACAGATATCCGCGAGCAGTACTTC.

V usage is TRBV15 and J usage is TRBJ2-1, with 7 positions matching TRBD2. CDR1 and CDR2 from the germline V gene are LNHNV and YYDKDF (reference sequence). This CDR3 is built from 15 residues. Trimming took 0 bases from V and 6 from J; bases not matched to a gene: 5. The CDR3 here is CATSREGLGFNEQFF. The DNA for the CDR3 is TGTGCCACCAGCAGAGAAGGACTAGGGTTCAATGAGCAGTTCTTC.

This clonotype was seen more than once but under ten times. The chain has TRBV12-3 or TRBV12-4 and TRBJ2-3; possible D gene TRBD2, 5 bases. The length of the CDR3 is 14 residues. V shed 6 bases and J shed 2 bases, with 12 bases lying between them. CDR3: CASSRWTATDTQYF. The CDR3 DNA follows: TGTGCCAGCAGCCGTTGGACTGCCACAGATACGCAGTATTTT.

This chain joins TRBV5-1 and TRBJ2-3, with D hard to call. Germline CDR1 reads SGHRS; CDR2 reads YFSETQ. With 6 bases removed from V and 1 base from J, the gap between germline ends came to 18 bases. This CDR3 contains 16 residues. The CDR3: CASTLLGPVGTDTQYF. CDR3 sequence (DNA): TGCGCCAGCACCCTGCTTGGTCCCGTCGGCACAGATACGCAGTATTTT.

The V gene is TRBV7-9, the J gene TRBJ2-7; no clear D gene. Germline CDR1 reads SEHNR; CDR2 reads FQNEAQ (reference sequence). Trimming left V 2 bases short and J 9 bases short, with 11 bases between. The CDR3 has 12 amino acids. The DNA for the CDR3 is TGTGCCAGCAGCTTAATAATCTCCGGGCAGTACTTC. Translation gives CASSLIISGQYF. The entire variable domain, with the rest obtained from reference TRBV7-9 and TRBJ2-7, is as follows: DTGVSQNPRHKITKRGQNVTFRCDPISEHNRLYWYRQTLGQGPEFLTYFQNEAQLEKSRLLSDRFSAERPKGSFSTLEIQRTEQGDSAMYLCASSLIISGQYFGPGTRLTVT.

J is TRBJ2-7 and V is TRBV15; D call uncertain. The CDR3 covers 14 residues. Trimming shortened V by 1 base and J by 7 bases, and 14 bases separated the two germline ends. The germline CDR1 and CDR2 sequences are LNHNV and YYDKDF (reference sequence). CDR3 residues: CATSRAPLDQEQYF. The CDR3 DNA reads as TGTGCCACCAGCAGAGCACCCCTTGATCAGGAGCAGTACTTC.

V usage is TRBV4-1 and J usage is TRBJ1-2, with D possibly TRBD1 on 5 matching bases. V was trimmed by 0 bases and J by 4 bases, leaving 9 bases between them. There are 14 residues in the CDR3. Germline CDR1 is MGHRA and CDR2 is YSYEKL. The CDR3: CASSQDGTVYGYTF. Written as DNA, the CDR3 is TGCGCCAGCAGCCAAGATGGGACGGTCTATGGCTACACCTTC.

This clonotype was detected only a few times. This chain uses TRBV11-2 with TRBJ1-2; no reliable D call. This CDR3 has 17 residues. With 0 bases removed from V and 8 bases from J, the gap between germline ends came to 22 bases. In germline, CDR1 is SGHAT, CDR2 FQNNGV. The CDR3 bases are TGTGCCAGCAGCTTAGAGGGCGGGTTTCCGGGGTTGCGAGGCTACACCTTC. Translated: CASSLEGGFPGLRGYTF.

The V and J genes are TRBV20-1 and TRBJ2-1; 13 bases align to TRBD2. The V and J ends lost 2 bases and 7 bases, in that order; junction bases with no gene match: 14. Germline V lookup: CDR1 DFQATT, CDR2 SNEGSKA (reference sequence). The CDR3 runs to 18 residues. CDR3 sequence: CSARTPPGLAGVGNEQFF. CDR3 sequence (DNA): TGCAGTGCTAGAACACCCCCCGGACTAGCGGGAGTAGGGAATGAGCAGTTCTTC.

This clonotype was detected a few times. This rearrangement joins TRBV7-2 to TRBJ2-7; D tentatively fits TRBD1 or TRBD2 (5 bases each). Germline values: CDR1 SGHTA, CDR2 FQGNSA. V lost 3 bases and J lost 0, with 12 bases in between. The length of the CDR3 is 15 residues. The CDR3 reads CASSFPGRSSYEQYF. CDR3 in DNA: TGTGCCAGCAGCTTCCCGGGACGGAGCTCCTACGAGCAGTACTTC.

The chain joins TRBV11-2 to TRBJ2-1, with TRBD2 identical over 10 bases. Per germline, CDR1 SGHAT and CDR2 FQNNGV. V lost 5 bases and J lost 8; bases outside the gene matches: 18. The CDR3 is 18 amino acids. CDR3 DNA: TGTGCCAGCAGCCCACTATCTCGGACTAGCGGTCTCAAGTATGAGCAGTTCTTC. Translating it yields CASSPLSRTSGLKYEQFF.

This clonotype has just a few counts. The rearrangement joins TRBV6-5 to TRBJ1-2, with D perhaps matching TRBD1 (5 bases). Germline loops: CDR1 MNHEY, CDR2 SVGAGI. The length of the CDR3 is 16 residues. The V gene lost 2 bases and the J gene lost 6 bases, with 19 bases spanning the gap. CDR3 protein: CASSYVRQISVHGYTF. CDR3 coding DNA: TGTGCCAGCAGTTACGTCCGACAGATTTCGGTCCATGGCTACACCTTC.

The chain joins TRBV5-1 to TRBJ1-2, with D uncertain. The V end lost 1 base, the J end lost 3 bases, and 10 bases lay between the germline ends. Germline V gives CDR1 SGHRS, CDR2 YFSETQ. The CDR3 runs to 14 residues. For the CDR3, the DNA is TGCGCCAGCAGCTTGACCGGGAAGGACTATGGCTACACCTTC. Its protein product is CASSLTGKDYGYTF.

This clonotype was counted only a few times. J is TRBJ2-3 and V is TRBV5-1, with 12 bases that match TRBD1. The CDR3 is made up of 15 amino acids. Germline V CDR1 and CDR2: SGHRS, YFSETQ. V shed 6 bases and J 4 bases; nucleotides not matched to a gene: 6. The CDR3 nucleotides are TGCGCCAGCAACCACGGGACAGGGGGCGCAGATACGCAGTATTTT. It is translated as CASNHGTGGADTQYF.

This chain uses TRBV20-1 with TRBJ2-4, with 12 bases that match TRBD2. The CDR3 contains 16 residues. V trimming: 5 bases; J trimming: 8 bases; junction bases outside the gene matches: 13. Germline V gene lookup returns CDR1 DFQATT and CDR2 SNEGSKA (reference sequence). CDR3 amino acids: CSASRPLTSGSDIQYF. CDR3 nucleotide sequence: TGCAGTGCTTCCCGTCCGCTGACTAGCGGGAGTGACATTCAGTACTTC.

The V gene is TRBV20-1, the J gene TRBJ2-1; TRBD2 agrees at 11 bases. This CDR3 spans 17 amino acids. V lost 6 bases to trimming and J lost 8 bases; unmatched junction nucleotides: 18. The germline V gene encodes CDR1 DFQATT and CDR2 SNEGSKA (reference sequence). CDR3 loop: CSAPGPPLAGGPDEQFF. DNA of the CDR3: TGCAGTGCCCCTGGCCCCCCTCTAGCGGGGGGTCCGGATGAGCAGTTCTTC.

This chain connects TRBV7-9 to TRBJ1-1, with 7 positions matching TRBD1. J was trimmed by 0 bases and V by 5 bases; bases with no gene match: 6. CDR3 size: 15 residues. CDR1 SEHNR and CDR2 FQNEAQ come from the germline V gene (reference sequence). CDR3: CASSTAGQMNTEAFF. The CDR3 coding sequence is TGTGCCAGCAGCACCGCGGGACAGATGAACACTGAAGCTTTCTTT.

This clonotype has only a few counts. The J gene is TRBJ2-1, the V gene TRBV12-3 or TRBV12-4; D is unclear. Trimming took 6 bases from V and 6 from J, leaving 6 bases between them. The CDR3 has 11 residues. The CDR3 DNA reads TGTGCCAGCAGCTCCACCAATGAGCAGTTCTTC. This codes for CASSSTNEQFF.

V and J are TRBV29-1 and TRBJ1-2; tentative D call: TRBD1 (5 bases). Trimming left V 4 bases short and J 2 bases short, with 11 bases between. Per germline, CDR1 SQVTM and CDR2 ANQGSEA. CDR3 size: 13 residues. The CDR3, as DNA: TGCAGCGTTGGGGGCACCCCAAACTATGGCTACACCTTC. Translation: CSVGGTPNYGYTF.

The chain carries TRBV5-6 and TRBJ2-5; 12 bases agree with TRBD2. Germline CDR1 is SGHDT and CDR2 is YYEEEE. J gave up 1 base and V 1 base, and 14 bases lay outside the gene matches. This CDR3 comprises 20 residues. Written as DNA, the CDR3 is TGTGCCAGCAGCTTGAGACTAGCGGGAGCCTCGAGACGGGTCCAAGAGACCCAGTACTTC. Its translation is CASSLRLAGASRRVQETQYF. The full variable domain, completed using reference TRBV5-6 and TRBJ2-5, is DAGVTQSPTHLIKTRGQQVTLRCSPKSGHDTVSWYQQALGQGPQFIFQYYEEEERQRGNFPDRFSGHQFPNYSSELNVNALLLGDSALYLCASSLRLAGASRRVQETQYFGPGTRLLVL.

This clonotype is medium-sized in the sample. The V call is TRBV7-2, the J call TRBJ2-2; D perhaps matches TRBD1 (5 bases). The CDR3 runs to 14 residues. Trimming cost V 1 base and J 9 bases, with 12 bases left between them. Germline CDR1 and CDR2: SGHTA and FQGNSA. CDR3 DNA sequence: TGTGCCAGCAGCTTAGGGGCAGGGAATCGGGAGCTGTTTTTT. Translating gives CASSLGAGNRELFF.

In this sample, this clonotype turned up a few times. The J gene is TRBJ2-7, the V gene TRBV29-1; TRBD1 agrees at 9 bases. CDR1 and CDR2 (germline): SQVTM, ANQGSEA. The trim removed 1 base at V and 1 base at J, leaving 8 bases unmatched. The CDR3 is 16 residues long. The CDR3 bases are TGCAGCGTTGAAGGGTTTCTCGGACAGGGGTCCTACGAGCAGTACTTC. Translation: CSVEGFLGQGSYEQYF.

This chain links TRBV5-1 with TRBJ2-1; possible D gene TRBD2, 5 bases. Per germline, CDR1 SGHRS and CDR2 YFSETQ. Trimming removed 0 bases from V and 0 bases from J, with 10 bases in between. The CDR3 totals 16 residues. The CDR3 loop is CASSLDGVSSYNEQFF. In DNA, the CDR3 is TGCGCCAGCAGCTTGGACGGGGTAAGCTCCTACAATGAGCAGTTCTTC.

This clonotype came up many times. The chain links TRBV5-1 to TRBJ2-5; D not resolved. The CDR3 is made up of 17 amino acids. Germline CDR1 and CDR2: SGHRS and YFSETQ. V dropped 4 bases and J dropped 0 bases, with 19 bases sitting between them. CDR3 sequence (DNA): TGCGCCAGCAGCCGTATTCCGGGCCTAGAGTACCAAGAGACCCAGTACTTC. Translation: CASSRIPGLEYQETQYF. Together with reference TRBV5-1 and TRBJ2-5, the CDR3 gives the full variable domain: KAGVTQTPRYLIKTRGQQVTLSCSPISGHRSVSWYQQTPGQGLQFLFEYFSETQRNKGNFPGRFSGRQFSNSRSEMNVSTLELGDSALYLCASSRIPGLEYQETQYFGPGTRLLVL.